The clone carrying this T cell receptor (beta chain) has a handful of counts. The sample is drawn from a study of OX40 agonist ivuxolimab in advanced cancers. About the study: Head and neck, renal cell, melanoma or hepatocellular carcinoma were the cancers that dose-escalation patients had. Averaging 60 years in age, with a range of about 20 to 90, the cohort was approximately 84% male. Eligibility rules accepted prior anti-PD-1, anti-PD-L1 or anti-CTLA-4 therapy, and around 40% had some.

The timepoints at which blood was sampled were baseline, cycle 4 day 1, and cycle 7 day 1. The method was immunoSEQ multiplex PCR; TCRdb's version includes in-frame clones alone and lacks a portion of them. Here the sample spans some 50,000 clones, approximately 87% being singletons. The CDR3 sequence is 15 residues long. Per germline, CDR1 LGHNA and CDR2 YSLEER. V shed 2 bases and J shed 2 bases, with 13 bases lying between them. This sequence originates from an adult with an advanced solid tumor such as melanoma, head and neck, liver or kidney cancer. V is TRBV4-3 and J is TRBJ2-7; D is possibly TRBD1 or TRBD2 (5 bases each). The sequencing used CD4+ or CD8+ T cells sorted from blood, collected in a trial of the OX40 agonist ivuxolimab. CDR3 DNA: TGCGCCAGCAGCCAACGATGGGAGACAGCCTACGAGCAGTACTTC. Translating it yields CASSQRWETAYEQYF.